The T cell receptor (beta chain) under discussion was sequenced for a study of blood T cell repertoires in COVID-19. The germline V gene encodes CDR1 SEHNR and CDR2 FQNEAQ (reference sequence). Deletions cut 7 bases from V and 3 bases from J, with 9 bases between. The length of the CDR3 is 13 residues. Sequencing was performed with immunoSEQ multiplex PCR; in TCRdb, only in-frame clones are kept and a portion is missing. The sample includes 25,000 or so clones, 85% to 90% of them seen just once. The source material was peripheral blood. The chain couples TRBV7-9 to TRBJ1-4, with D uncertain. The sequence came from a woman of 80 years or more with acute or convalescent COVID-19. CDR3 amino acids: CASNSYSNEKLFF. The DNA for the CDR3 is TGTGCCAGCAACTCCTACTCTAATGAAAAACTGTTTTTT.